This T cell receptor beta chain was documented in a study of cytomegalovirus exposure and HLA in healthy donors. To note about this clone: What it binds is unknown.

The PCR used 60 Vbeta and 13 Jbeta primers. Sequencing used immunoSEQ multiplex PCR; TCRdb keeps in-frame clones, though not all of them. The profile shows 170,000 or so clones, about 80% of them singletons. Study-wide results and limits: The number of N-insertions in an Asian-associated ancestry cluster was reportedly below the approximately 700-donor mean in a later analysis. Being productive about 87% or about 30% of the time was typical of most TCR beta V segments in an earlier analysis. Later analysis placed DRB1 highest and HLA-C lowest in TCR association rates, which differed by HLA locus.

The specimen was PBMCs. This receptor was identified in a boy aged 5 to 17 in good health and CMV-seronegative.

The CDR3 loop is CASSDPGTGGTYEQYF. The CDR3, as DNA: TGCGCCAGCAGTGACCCCGGGACAGGGGGCACCTACGAGCAGTACTTC. The V and J genes are TRBV10-1 and TRBJ2-7; TRBD1 matches 12 bases. The V segment lost 3 bases and the J segment 2 bases; nucleotides outside the gene matches: 5. Germline values: CDR1 WNHNN, CDR2 SYGVQD (reference sequence). The CDR3 covers 16 residues.